This T cell receptor (beta chain) stems from a study of shared clonotypes between healthy human individuals. Method: immunoSEQ multiplex PCR; TCRdb's copy keeps in-frame clones and lacks some. The sample carries approximately 1.5 million clones, approximately 98.5% recorded once. The germline gives CDR1 SGHRS, CDR2 YFSETQ. With 4 bases removed from V and 3 bases from J, the gap between germline ends came to 23 bases. CDR3 size: 17 residues. What was sequenced was naive CD4+ T cells sorted from blood. The subset is: CD45RA+ positively selected. This TCR came from a man under 40 in good health. The V gene is TRBV5-1, the J gene TRBJ2-7, with TRBD2 as a possible D gene (7 bases). The CDR3 DNA is TGCGCCAGCAGCCGGGAGGCGGGGGCACTTTTTAACTACGAGCAGTACTTC. Encoded protein: CASSREAGALFNYEQYF.